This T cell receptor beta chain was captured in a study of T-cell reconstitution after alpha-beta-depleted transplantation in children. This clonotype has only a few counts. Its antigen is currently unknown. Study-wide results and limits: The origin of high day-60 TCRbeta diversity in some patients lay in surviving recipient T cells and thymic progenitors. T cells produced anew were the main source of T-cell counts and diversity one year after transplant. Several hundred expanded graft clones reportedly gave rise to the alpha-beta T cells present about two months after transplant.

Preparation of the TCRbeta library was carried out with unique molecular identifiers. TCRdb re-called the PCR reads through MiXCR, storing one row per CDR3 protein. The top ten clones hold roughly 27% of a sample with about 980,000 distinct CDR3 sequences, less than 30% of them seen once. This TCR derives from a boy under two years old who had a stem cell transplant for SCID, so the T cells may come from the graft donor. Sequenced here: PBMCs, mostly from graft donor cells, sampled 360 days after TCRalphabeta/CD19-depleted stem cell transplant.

The CDR3 bases are TGCGCCAGCAGCTTGTGGGGGGGGCAGGCGTCCTACGAGCAGTACTTC. Its protein is CASSLWGGQASYEQYF. The V and J genes are TRBV5-1 and TRBJ2-7, with D perhaps matching TRBD2 (7 bases). Germline V CDR1 and CDR2: SGHRS, YFSETQ. The CDR3 runs to 16 residues. V was cut by 1 base and J by 1 base, with 15 bases left in between.